The 9 T cell receptor beta chains presented below share a single source sample, sequenced in a study of blood T cells in healthy people across ages. Combining a sample-barcoded 5' primer with a J-beta primer mix, a second PCR ran for roughly 6 to 11 cycles. TCRdb re-called the 5' RACE reads through MiXCR, storing one row per CDR3 protein. This table holds some 670,000 distinct CDR3 sequences, 52% found once. The sample taken for sequencing was blood. Receptors originate from a woman of 80 years or more in good health.

This clonotype appeared a single time. The chain carries TRBV6-5 and TRBJ2-5; a weak D match, TRBD1 (5 bases). There are 16 residues in the CDR3. Trimming left V 4 bases short and J 2 bases short, with 17 bases between. The germline CDR1 and CDR2 sequences are MNHEY and SVGAGI. CDR3 sequence (DNA): TGTGCCAGCAGTTCCCCGTCCGGGCGGACACAAGAGACCCAGTACTTC. Translation: CASSSPSGRTQETQYF.

The rearrangement links TRBV12-3 or TRBV12-4 to TRBJ1-5, with D possibly matching TRBD1 (5 bases). The CDR3 length is 15 residues. V was cut by 1 base and J by 3 bases, with 10 bases left in between. CDR3 protein: CASSLEAGTNQPQHF. The CDR3 DNA is TGTGCCAGCAGTTTAGAAGCAGGGACCAATCAGCCCCAGCATTTT.

V gene TRBV28 combines with J gene TRBJ2-5, with 8 bases aligning to TRBD2. This CDR3 comprises 15 residues. V gave up 7 bases and J gave up 11 bases; unmatched junction bases: 18. Germline V lookup: CDR1 MDHEN, CDR2 SYDVKM. The chain's CDR3 is CASMSLSGGCNEQYF. The CDR3 region has the DNA TGTGCCAGCATGAGTCTTTCGGGGGGGTGCAATGAGCAGTACTTC.

Details on this clonotype: Germline and junction disagree at one end, which may indicate a read error. The J gene is TRBJ2-5, the V gene TRBV2; TRBD2 matches at 12 bases. The CDR3 runs to 17 residues. Germline CDR1 is SNHLY and CDR2 is FYNNEI. This chain's CDR3 is CASSTPLAGGLQESQYF. The CDR3 DNA is TGTGCCAGCAGCACCCCTCTAGCGGGAGGGCTTCAAGAGTCCCAGTACTTC.

The chain has TRBV27 and TRBJ2-7, with D possibly being TRBD1 (6 bases). CDR1 and CDR2 from the germline V gene are MNHEY and SMNVEV (reference sequence). V shed 5 bases and J shed 7 bases, with 15 bases lying between them. The CDR3 sequence is 13 residues long. CDR3 DNA sequence: TGTGCCAGCAGTCCTACCACAGGGAATGAGCAGTACTTC. Protein product: CASSPTTGNEQYF.

The chain combines TRBV29-1 with TRBJ2-3; TRBD1 might be the D (6 bases). V lost 4 bases, J lost 2 bases, and 10 bases lay in between. The CDR3 is made up of 13 amino acids. Germline CDR1 reads SQVTM; CDR2 reads ANQGSEA. In DNA form, the CDR3 reads TGCAGCGTTGGGGGGCGGAACACAGATACGCAGTATTTT. Encoded protein: CSVGGRNTDTQYF.

In its sample, this clonotype was seen a few times. This sequence may be a read error, since a much larger clone differs from it by one base. The V gene is TRBV29-1, the J gene TRBJ2-3, with TRBD1 matching over 7 bases. V lost 7 bases, J lost 3 bases, and 7 bases stayed unmatched. CDR3 length: 13 residues. Looked up from germline, CDR1 is SQVTM and CDR2 is ANQGSEA. CDR3 coding DNA: TGCAGCGGTAAGACAGGGACGACAGATACGCAGTATTTT. The encoded protein is CSGKTGTTDTQYF.

CDR3 residues: CASSPRSSGSRTDTQYF. As DNA, the CDR3 is TGTGCCAGCAGCCCCCGGTCTAGCGGCTCGCGGACAGATACGCAGTATTTT. This chain joins TRBV9 and TRBJ2-3; 7 bases line up with TRBD2. Germline CDR1 is SGDLS and CDR2 is YYNGEE. V dropped 4 bases and J dropped 3; count of bases not matched to a gene: 14. The CDR3 length is 17 residues.

This clonotype was observed a few times. The chain uses TRBV7-2 and TRBJ2-5; 9 bases fit TRBD2. J lost 2 bases, V lost 0 bases, and 4 bases had no gene match. Germline CDR1 is SGHTA and CDR2 is FQGNSA. The CDR3 is 16 amino acids. The CDR3, as DNA: TGTGCCAGCAGCTTAGCGGTGGCGGGGGGGCAAGAGACCCAGTACTTC. Translating it yields CASSLAVAGGQETQYF.